This TCR beta chain was found in a study of shared T cell receptors in the human thymus. Some clones are missing from TCRdb's copy, which holds only in-frame ones; the method was immunoSEQ multiplex PCR. The table includes about 380,000 clones, about 95% detected once. The CDR3 covers 18 residues. Germline V gene lookup returns CDR1 MGHRA and CDR2 YSYEKL. V gave up 0 bases and J gave up 1 base, with 16 bases separating them. The sequencing sample was made of thymocytes. This chain uses TRBV4-1 with TRBJ1-5; possible D gene TRBD1, 6 bases. The receptor comes from a human donor. CDR3 nucleotide sequence: TGCGCCAGCAGCCAAGATCCGACAGGCGGACACAGCAATCAGCCCCAGCATTTT. Translated: CASSQDPTGGHSNQPQHF.